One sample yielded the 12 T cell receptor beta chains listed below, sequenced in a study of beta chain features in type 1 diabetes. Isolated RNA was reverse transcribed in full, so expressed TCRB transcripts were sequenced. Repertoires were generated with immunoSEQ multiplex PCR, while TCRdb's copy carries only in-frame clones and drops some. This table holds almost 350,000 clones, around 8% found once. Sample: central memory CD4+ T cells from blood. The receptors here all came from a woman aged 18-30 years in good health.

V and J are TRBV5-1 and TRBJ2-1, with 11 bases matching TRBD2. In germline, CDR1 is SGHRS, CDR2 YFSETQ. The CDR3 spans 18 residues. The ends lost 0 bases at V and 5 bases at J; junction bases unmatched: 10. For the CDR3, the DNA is TGCGCCAGCAGCTTGGTTCCGAGACTAGCGGGGCTACACAATGAGCAGTTCTTC. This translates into CASSLVPRLAGLHNEQFF.

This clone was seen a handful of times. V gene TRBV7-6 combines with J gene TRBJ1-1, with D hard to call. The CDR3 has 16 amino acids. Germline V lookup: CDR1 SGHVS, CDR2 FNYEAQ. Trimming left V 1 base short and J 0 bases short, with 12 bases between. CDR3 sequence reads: CASSLGWAGMNTEAFF. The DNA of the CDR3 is TGTGCCAGCAGCTTAGGCTGGGCAGGTATGAACACTGAAGCTTTCTTT.

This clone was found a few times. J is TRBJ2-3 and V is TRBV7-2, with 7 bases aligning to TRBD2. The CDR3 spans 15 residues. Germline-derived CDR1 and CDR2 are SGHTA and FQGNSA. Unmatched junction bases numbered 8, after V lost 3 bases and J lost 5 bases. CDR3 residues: CASSFGTTPLDTQYF. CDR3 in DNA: TGTGCCAGCAGCTTCGGGACTACGCCCTTAGATACGCAGTATTTT.

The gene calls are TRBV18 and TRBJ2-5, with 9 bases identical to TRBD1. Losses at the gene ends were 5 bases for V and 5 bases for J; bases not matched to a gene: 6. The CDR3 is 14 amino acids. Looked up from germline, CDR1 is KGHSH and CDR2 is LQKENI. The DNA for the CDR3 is TGTGCCAGCTCAAGCCAGGGGACAGGGGAGACCCAGTACTTC. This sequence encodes CASSSQGTGETQYF.

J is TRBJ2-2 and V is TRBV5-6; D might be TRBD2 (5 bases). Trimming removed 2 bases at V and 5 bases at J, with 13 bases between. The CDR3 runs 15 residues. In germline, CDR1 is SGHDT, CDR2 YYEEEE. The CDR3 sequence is CASSFRRTGTGELFF. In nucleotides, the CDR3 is TGTGCCAGCAGCTTTCGTAGAACGGGAACCGGGGAGCTGTTTTTT.

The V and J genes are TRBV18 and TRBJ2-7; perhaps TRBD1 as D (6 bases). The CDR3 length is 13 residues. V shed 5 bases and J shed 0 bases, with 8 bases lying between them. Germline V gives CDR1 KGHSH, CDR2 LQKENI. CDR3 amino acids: CASSSGHSYEQYF. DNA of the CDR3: TGTGCCAGCTCATCGGGACACTCCTACGAGCAGTACTTC.

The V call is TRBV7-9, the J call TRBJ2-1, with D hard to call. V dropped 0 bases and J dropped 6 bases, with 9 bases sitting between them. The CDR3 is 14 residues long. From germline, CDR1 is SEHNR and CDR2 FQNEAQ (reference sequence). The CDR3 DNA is TGTGCCAGCAGCTTAGCGGCAGGTATCAATGAGCAGTTCTTC. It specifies CASSLAAGINEQFF.

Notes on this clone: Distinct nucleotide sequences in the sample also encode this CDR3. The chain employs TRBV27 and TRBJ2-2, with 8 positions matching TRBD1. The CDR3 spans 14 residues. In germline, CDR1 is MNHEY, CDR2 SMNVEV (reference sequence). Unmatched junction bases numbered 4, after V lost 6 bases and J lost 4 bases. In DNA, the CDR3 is TGTGCCAGCAGGGGGACAGGAGGCACCGGGGAGCTGTTTTTT. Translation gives CASRGTGGTGELFF.

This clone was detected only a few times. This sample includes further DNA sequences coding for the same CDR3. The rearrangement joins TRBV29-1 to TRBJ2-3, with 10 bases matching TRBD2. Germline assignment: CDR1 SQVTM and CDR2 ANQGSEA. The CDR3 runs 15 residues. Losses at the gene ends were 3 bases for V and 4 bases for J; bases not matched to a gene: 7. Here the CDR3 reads CSVDGLAGVPDTQYF. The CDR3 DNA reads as TGCAGCGTTGATGGGCTAGCGGGAGTTCCAGATACGCAGTATTTT.

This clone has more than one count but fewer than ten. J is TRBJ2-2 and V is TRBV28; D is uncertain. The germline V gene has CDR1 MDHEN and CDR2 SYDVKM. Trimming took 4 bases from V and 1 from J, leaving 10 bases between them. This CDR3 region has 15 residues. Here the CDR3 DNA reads TGTGCCAGCAGTTCTCGCAGGAGGAACACCGGGGAGCTGTTTTTT. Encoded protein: CASSSRRRNTGELFF. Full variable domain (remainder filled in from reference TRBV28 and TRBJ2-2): DVKVTQSSRYLVKRTGEKVFLECVQDMDHENMFWYRQDPGLGLRLIYFSYDVKMKEKGDIPEGYSVSREKKERFSLILESASTNQTSMYLCASSSRRRNTGELFFGEGSRLTVL.

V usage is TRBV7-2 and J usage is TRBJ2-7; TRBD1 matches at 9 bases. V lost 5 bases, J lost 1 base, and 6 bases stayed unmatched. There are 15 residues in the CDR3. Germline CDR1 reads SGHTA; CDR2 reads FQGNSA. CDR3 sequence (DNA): TGTGCCAGCAGCCAAAGACAGGGGGGTTCCTACGAGCAGTACTTC. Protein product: CASSQRQGGSYEQYF.

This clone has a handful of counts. CDR3 in DNA: TGTGCCAGCAGCAAAGGACAGGGTCGTTTTGCAGATACGCAGTATTTT. Its translation is CASSKGQGRFADTQYF. The chain recombines TRBV7-6 with TRBJ2-3; 8 bases are a match to TRBD1. The V gene's germline CDR1 is SGHVS and CDR2 FNYEAQ. This CDR3 spans 16 amino acids. The V segment lost 5 bases and the J segment 4 bases; nucleotides outside the gene matches: 11.